The rows below give T cell receptor beta chains drawn from one sample of a study of cytomegalovirus exposure and HLA in healthy donors. The table came from immunoSEQ multiplex PCR; TCRdb's copy has only in-frame clones and leaves some out. Of 90,000 to 110,000 clones listed, about 76% are singletons. Sequenced material: PBMCs. The origin of the receptors is a woman younger than 45 in good health and CMV-seronegative. The conserved cysteine and the conserved F or W are not part of the CDR3 here. Each record gives: V gene, clone size, CDR3 protein. A row's size may be missing; if present it is once, few, many or a size class.

V gene: TRBV7-9
clone size: .
CDR3 protein: ASSLGLAGGDNEQF

V gene: TRBV6-1
clone size: .
CDR3 protein: ASSETGADEKLF

V gene: TRBV20-1
clone size: .
CDR3 protein: SARLAGGCF

V gene: TRBV30
clone size: .
CDR3 protein: AWKSLGLAGGPSYEQY

V gene: TRBV6-1
clone size: .
CDR3 protein: ASSLDGTLRETQY

V gene: TRBV2
clone size: .
CDR3 protein: ASSVAGQGISGELF

V gene: TRBV28
clone size: .
CDR3 protein: ASSIIGGSEAF

V gene: TRBV9
clone size: .
CDR3 protein: ASSPGDRGFGNTIY

V gene: TRBV30
clone size: .
CDR3 protein: AWGRAGATSYEQY

V gene: TRBV5-1
clone size: .
CDR3 protein: ASREGTDTQY

V gene: TRBV6-5
clone size: .
CDR3 protein: ASSYDGTGKDEQY

V gene: TRBV7-9
clone size: .
CDR3 protein: ASSHGLGGYEQY

V gene: TRBV18
clone size: .
CDR3 protein: ASSPGTTREAF

V gene: TRBV19
clone size: .
CDR3 protein: ASSIGSSGRLWTDTQY

V gene: TRBV11-2
clone size: .
CDR3 protein: ASSGQGSLSGANVLT

V gene: TRBV10-3
clone size: few
CDR3 protein: AISESRTGGQPQH

V gene: TRBV7-2
clone size: .
CDR3 protein: ASSPGTAPSLINTGELF

V gene: TRBV6-6
clone size: .
CDR3 protein: ASSYEGGRELF

V gene: TRBV5-1
clone size: .
CDR3 protein: ASSLAGNSYEQY

V gene: TRBV19
clone size: .
CDR3 protein: ASLERTEAF

V gene: TRBV6-5
clone size: few
CDR3 protein: ASRPLAGVHEQY

V gene: TRBV7-9
clone size: .
CDR3 protein: ASSPARDTQY

V gene: TRBV10-3
clone size: few
CDR3 protein: AISFGTNRGAGANVLT

V gene: TRBV6-6
clone size: few
CDR3 protein: ASSYPGQGFREQF

V gene: TRBV5-4
clone size: once
CDR3 protein: ASSPRLAAYEQY

V gene: TRBV5-1
clone size: .
CDR3 protein: ASSWGLAENTGELF

V gene: TRBV5-1
clone size: once
CDR3 protein: ASSVDRGGTDTQY

V gene: TRBV5-1
clone size: once
CDR3 protein: ASSPDRVEGNYGYT

V gene: TRBV5-1
clone size: once
CDR3 protein: ASRGNSGSDEQF

V gene: TRBV5-1
clone size: .
CDR3 protein: ASSWTGTESSYEQY

V gene: TRBV6-6
clone size: .
CDR3 protein: ASSYRQGAYEQY

V gene: TRBV2
clone size: few
CDR3 protein: ASRTREGSYEQY

V gene: TRBV28
clone size: .
CDR3 protein: ASRIQGVNQPQH

V gene: TRBV4-2
clone size: .
CDR3 protein: ASSLGENTEAF

V gene: TRBV7-9
clone size: .
CDR3 protein: ASSLAPSGNEQY

V gene: TRBV19
clone size: .
CDR3 protein: ASNHGQGRDEQY

V gene: TRBV25-1
clone size: .
CDR3 protein: ASSETRDRGHTGELF

V gene: TRBV11-2
clone size: .
CDR3 protein: ASSPLRGTDTQY

V gene: TRBV28
clone size: .
CDR3 protein: ASSQKALAGGPY

V gene: TRBV5-1
clone size: .
CDR3 protein: ASSLVLREGGNEQF

V gene: TRBV27
clone size: .
CDR3 protein: ASSLLFGQGATEAF

V gene: TRBV6-1
clone size: .
CDR3 protein: ASSEGPTGTLYEQY

V gene: TRBV7-9
clone size: few
CDR3 protein: ASNSGRIGIDTQY

V gene: TRBV29-1
clone size: .
CDR3 protein: SARYSYEQY

V gene: TRBV5-4
clone size: few
CDR3 protein: ASSLVSGYLNEQF

V gene: TRBV18
clone size: .
CDR3 protein: ASSPGQGEETQY

V gene: TRBV9
clone size: .
CDR3 protein: ASSVASGNTGELF

V gene: TRBV9
clone size: few
CDR3 protein: ASSVASYMNTEAF

V gene: TRBV12-5
clone size: .
CDR3 protein: ASGLLLSREGEQF

V gene: TRBV2
clone size: .
CDR3 protein: ASSTRDRSN

V gene: TRBV18
clone size: .
CDR3 protein: ASSLRTGELF

V gene: TRBV19
clone size: .
CDR3 protein: ASSLWGGSGANVLT

V gene: TRBV27
clone size: .
CDR3 protein: ASSLYGESNSPLH

V gene: TRBV14
clone size: .
CDR3 protein: ASSQRGLADSYEQY

V gene: TRBV19
clone size: .
CDR3 protein: ASSLRWTGSLLAGGLGEQY

V gene: TRBV29-1
clone size: .
CDR3 protein: SVVGLAVSYNEQF

V gene: TRBV9
clone size: .
CDR3 protein: ASSGPGAGGFGYT

V gene: TRBV5-4
clone size: .
CDR3 protein: ASSPGGKSSYEQY

V gene: TRBV6-5
clone size: few
CDR3 protein: ASSYFTGVETQY